This TCR beta chain was sequenced for a study of cytomegalovirus exposure and HLA in healthy donors. Study-wide findings and caveats: A later analysis linked a missense variant in DCLRE1C to the trimming of TCR beta V and J genes. A later analysis reportedly found fewer N-insertions in an Asian-associated ancestry cluster than the approximately 700-donor mean. A list of approximately 160 TCR beta chains associated with cytomegalovirus was given. According to an earlier analysis, most TCR beta V segments yielded productive rearrangements about 87% or about 30% of the time.

Germline loops: CDR1 SGHDN, CDR2 FVKESK. This CDR3 has 19 amino acids. The V end lost 0 bases, the J end lost 8 bases, and 25 bases lay between the germline ends. The PCR contained 60 Vbeta and 13 Jbeta primers. Profiling relied on immunoSEQ multiplex PCR, and the TCRdb table lists in-frame clones only, not all of them. Among roughly 120,000 clones, about four fifths were seen once, and the ten largest hold about 11%. Remarks on this clone: The antigen remains unidentified.

V is TRBV14 and J is TRBJ2-2; the D gene is possibly TRBD2 (6 bases). Sample: PBMCs. This TCR came from a male donor in good health and CMV-seropositive. In DNA form, the CDR3 reads TGTGCCAGCAGCCAAGATTGGCCGGGACTCTCTGGATACCGTGGGGAGCTGTTTTTT. It yields the protein CASSQDWPGLSGYRGELFF.